The 5 T cell receptor beta chains below come from one sample, sequenced in a study of T-cell memory formation after mild COVID-19. One entry per CDR3 protein, called by TCRdb with MiXCR from the 5' RACE reads. The profile covers about 400,000 distinct CDR3 sequences, with roughly 26% appearing a single time and around 8.7% taken by the ten largest. Sequences were obtained from PBMCs or a T cell subset sorted from them (not recorded which). The receptors were sampled from an adult woman who had mild COVID-19 (a few samples of this study predate the infection). Cell type and time point are not known.

This clonotype was observed a few times. The chain uses TRBV15 and TRBJ2-2; TRBD1 aligns across 7 bases. The germline V gene has CDR1 LNHNV and CDR2 YYDKDF (reference sequence). V lost 0 bases, J lost 8 bases, and 6 bases stayed unmatched. The CDR3 totals 15 residues. CDR3 in DNA: TGTGCCACCAGCAGAGAAGGACAGGCCGGGGGGGAGCTGTTTTTT. As protein: CATSREGQAGGELFF.

This chain connects TRBV28 to TRBJ2-7, with 8 nucleotides matching TRBD1. This CDR3 contains 14 residues. Germline V gene data show CDR1 as MDHEN and CDR2 as SYDVKM. The ends lost 3 bases at V and 7 bases at J; junction bases unmatched: 8. This CDR3 reads CASSFLQGAREQYF. The CDR3 nucleotides read TGTGCCAGCAGTTTCCTTCAGGGGGCAAGGGAGCAGTACTTC.

CDR3 bases: TGTGCCAGCAGTTACACAGGGGGGGCGGACACTGAAGCTTTCTTT. Protein: CASSYTGGADTEAFF. The J gene is TRBJ1-1, the V gene TRBV6-2 or TRBV6-3; TRBD1 matches at 8 bases. This CDR3 region has 15 residues. J was trimmed by 3 bases and V by 2 bases; bases with no gene match: 5. The germline V gene encodes CDR1 MNHEY and CDR2 SVGEGT.

This clonotype has more than one count but fewer than ten. This chain connects TRBV10-3 to TRBJ1-1; TRBD1 might be the D (6 bases). The CDR3 is made up of 13 amino acids. V was clipped by 6 bases and J by 1 base, with 9 bases between them. CDR1 ENHRY and CDR2 SYGVKD come from the germline V gene. The CDR3 DNA reads TGTGCCATCAGCGTGGACAGGAACACTGAAGCTTTCTTT. This gives the protein CAISVDRNTEAFF.

The chain combines TRBV9 with TRBJ1-1; D possibly corresponds to TRBD1 (6 bases). Germline lookup yields CDR1 SGDLS and CDR2 YYNGEE. The length of the CDR3 is 14 residues. Trimming stripped 6 bases from V and 2 bases from J, with 14 bases between. CDR3 amino acids: CASTTGGGNTEAFF. DNA of the CDR3: TGTGCCAGCACCACGGGGGGGGGCAACACTGAAGCTTTCTTT.